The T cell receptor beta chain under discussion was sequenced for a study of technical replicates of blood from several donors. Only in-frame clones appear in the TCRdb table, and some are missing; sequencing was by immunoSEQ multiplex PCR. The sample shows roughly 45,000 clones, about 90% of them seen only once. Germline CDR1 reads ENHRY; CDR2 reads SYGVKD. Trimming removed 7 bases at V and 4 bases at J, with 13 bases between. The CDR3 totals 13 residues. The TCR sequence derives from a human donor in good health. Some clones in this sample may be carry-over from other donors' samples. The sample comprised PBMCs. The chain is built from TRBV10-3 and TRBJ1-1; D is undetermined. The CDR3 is CAITRGAGTEAFF. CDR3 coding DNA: TGTGCCATCACCCGAGGTGCGGGCACTGAAGCTTTCTTT.